This TCR beta chain came from a study of cytomegalovirus exposure and HLA in healthy donors. Study-level findings and limits: Among TCR sequences, most were rare, though some public TCRs appeared in many donors. High sensitivity and specificity were reportedly achieved when the classifier diagnosed cytomegalovirus status. Researchers reported that a few CMV-associated chains were confirmed in vitro as CMV antigen-specific. The investigators catalogued 150 to 200 TCR beta chains as cytomegalovirus-associated.

The germline gives CDR1 MNHNY, CDR2 SVGAGI (reference sequence). CDR3 length equals 16 residues. V was pared by 4 bases and J by 5 bases, with 7 bases of the junction left unmatched. Profiling relied on immunoSEQ multiplex PCR, and the TCRdb table lists in-frame clones only, not all of them. This sample has 100,000 or so clones, with around 85% found just once. Comment on this clone: Its antigen remains unidentified.

The genes are TRBV6-6 and TRBJ2-4, with 11 nucleotides matching TRBD2. The origin of this receptor is a man aged 18-30 years in good health and CMV-seropositive. Sequencing input: PBMCs. CDR3 bases: TGTGCCAGCAGTTTACCGGGACTAGCGGATGAAAACATTCAGTACTTC. Its translation: CASSLPGLADENIQYF.